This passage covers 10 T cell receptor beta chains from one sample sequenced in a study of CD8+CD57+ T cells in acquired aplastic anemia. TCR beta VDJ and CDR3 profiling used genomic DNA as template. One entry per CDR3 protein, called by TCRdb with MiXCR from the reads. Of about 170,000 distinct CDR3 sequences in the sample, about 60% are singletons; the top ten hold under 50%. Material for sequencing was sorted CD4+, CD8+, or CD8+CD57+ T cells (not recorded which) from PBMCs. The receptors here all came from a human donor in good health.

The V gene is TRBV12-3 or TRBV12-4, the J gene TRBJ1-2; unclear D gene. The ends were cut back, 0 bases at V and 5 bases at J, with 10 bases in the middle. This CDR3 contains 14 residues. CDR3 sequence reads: CASSLARWEYGYTF. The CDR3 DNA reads TGTGCCAGCAGTTTAGCCCGTTGGGAGTATGGCTACACCTTC.

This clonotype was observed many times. Here the CDR3 DNA reads TGTGCCAGCAGCCTCGGACTAGCGGGGACCAATGAGCAGTTCTTC. Its translation is CASSLGLAGTNEQFF. The rearrangement links TRBV7-3 to TRBJ2-1, with 12 bases that match TRBD2. Germline V gene lookup returns CDR1 SGHTA and CDR2 FQGTGA. The CDR3 is made up of 15 amino acids. The J segment lost 6 bases and the V segment lost 5 bases, leaving 5 bases of the junction unmatched.

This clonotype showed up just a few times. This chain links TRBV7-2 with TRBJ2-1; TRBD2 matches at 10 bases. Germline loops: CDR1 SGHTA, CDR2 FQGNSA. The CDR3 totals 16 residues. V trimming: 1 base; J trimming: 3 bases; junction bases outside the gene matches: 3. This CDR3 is CASSLDRLAGYNEQFF. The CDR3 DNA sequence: TGTGCCAGCAGCTTAGATCGACTAGCGGGCTACAATGAGCAGTTCTTC.

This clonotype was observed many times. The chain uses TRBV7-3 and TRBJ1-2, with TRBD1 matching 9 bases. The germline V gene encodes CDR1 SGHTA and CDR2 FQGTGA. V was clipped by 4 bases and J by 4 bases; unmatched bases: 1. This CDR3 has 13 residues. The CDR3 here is CASSSDRGYGYTF. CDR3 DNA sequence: TGTGCCAGCAGCTCGGACAGGGGCTATGGCTACACCTTC.

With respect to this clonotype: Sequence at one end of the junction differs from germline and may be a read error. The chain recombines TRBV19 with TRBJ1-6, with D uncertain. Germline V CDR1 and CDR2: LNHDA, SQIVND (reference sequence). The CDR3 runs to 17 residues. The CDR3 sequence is CASSIFGVPGDNSPPHF. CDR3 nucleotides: TGTGCCAGTAGTATCTTCGGGGTCCCTGGGGATAATTCACCCCCCCACTTT. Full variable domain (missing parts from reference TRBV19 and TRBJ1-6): DGGITQSPKYLFRKEGQNVTLSCEQNLNHDAMYWYRQDPGQGLRLIYYSQIVNDFQKGDIAEGYSVSREKKESFPLTVTSAQKNPTAFYLCASSIFGVPGDNSPPHFGNGTRLTVT.

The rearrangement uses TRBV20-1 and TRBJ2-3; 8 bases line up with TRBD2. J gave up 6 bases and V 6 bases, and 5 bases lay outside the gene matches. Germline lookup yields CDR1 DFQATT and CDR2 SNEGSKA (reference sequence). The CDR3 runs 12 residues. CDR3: CSAPAGGDTQYF. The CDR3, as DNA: TGCAGTGCCCCGGCGGGGGGCGATACGCAGTATTTT.

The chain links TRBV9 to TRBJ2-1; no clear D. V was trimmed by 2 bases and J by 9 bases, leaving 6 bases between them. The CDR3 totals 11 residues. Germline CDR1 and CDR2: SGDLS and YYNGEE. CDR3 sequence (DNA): TGTGCCAGCAGCGTTGGGCTTGAGCAGTTCTTC. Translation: CASSVGLEQFF.

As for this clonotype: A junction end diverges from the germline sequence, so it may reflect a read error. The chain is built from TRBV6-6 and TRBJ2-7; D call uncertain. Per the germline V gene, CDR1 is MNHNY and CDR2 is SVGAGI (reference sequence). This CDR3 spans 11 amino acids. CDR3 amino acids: CASGVSYEQHF. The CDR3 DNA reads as TGTGCCAGCGGGGTATCCTACGAGCAGCACTTC.

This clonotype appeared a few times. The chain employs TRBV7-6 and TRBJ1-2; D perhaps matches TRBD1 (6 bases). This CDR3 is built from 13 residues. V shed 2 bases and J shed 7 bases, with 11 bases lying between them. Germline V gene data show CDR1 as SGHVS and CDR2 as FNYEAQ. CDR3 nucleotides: TGTGCCAGCAGCTTAATCCAGGGGACTGGCTACACCTTC. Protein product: CASSLIQGTGYTF.

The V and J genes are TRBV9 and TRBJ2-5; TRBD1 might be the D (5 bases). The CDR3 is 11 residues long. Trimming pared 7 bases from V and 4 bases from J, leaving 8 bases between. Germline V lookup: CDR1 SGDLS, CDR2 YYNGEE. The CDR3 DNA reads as TGTGCCAGCGGGCAGGGAGAGACCCAGTACTTC. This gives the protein CASGQGETQYF.